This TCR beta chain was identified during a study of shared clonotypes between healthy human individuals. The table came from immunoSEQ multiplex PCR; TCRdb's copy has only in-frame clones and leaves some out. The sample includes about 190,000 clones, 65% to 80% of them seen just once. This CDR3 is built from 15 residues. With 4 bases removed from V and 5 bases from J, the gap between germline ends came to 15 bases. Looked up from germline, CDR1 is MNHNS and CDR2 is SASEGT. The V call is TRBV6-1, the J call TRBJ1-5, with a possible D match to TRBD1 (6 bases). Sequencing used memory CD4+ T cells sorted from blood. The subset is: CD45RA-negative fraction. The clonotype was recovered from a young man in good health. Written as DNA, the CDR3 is TGTGCCAGCAGTGGAGTGACAGGACACGATCAGCCCCAGCATTTT. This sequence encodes CASSGVTGHDQPQHF.